Listed below are T cell receptor beta chains from one sample, sequenced in a study of T cells in Graves' hyperthyroidism and ophthalmopathy. A single record per CDR3 protein comes from TCRdb applying MiXCR to the multiplex PCR reads. The sample records some 510,000 distinct CDR3 sequences, around 21% being singletons. Material for sequencing was blood. All receptors derive from a man aged 18-30 years with Graves' hyperthyroidism. Both conserved end residues are part of each CDR3. D genes are given only for firm matches. Where a row states a size, it is once, few, many or the class of an expanded clone; other rows omit it.

TRBJ2-3 few TRBD2 TRBV6-2/TRBV6-3 TGTGCCAGCAGCCGGACTAGCGGGGAAGGCACAGATACGCAGTATTTT CASSRTSGEGTDTQYF
TRBJ1-1 many . TRBV11-2 TGTGCCAGCAGCTTATCATGGTTGTCGGAAGCTTTCTTT CASSLSWLSEAFF
TRBJ2-7 many TRBD1 TRBV5-1 TGCGCCAGCAGCACGGGACAGGGAAGGGGCGAGCAGTACTTC CASSTGQGRGEQYF
TRBJ1-1 . . TRBV4-2 TGTGCCAGCAGCCAAGAGATTCCAGAAGAAGCTTTCTTT CASSQEIPEEAFF
TRBJ1-3 . . TRBV12-3/TRBV12-4 TGTGCCAGCAGTTTTGGTGGAAACACCATATATTTT CASSFGGNTIYF
TRBJ1-3 . . TRBV11-2 TGTGCCAGCCGGAAGACAGCCTCTGGAAACACCATATATTTT CASRKTASGNTIYF
TRBJ1-1 . . TRBV5-1 TGCGCCAGCAGCCCGCTCCAGTCTCTAGGAATGAACACTGAAGCTTTCTTT CASSPLQSLGMNTEAFF
TRBJ2-5 many . TRBV6-6 TGTGCCAGCAGTTACTCGCAGGGCTGGGGAGAGACCCAGTACTTC CASSYSQGWGETQYF
TRBJ1-2 . . TRBV6-1 TGTGCCAGCAGCCCCCTTGGCAGGGTCAGCGGCTACACCTTC CASSPLGRVSGYTF
TRBJ1-5 many TRBD1 TRBV6-2/TRBV6-3 TGTGCCAGCAGGGGACAGGGATGGGATCAGCCCCAGCATTTT CASRGQGWDQPQHF
TRBJ1-2 many . TRBV6-5 TGTGCCAGCAGTTACTCTGTCAGGGCCTATGGCTACACCTTC CASSYSVRAYGYTF
TRBJ1-2 . . TRBV29-1 TGCAGCGTTTCGGACGGCTATGGCTACACCTTC CSVSDGYGYTF
TRBJ1-2 many TRBD1 TRBV12-3/TRBV12-4 TGTGCCAGCACTTTTTTAACCGGGACAGGGGATAGTGGCTACACCTTC CASTFLTGTGDSGYTF
TRBJ2-7 . . TRBV2 TGTGCCAGCGAAGATCCTATGGACTACGAGCAGTACTTC CASEDPMDYEQYF
TRBJ2-7 . . TRBV20-1 TGCAGTGTCATATTAGGAGGCCCAGAGGGGGAGCAGTACTTC CSVILGGPEGEQYF
TRBJ1-2 many TRBD1 TRBV3-1 TGTGCCAGCAGCCTGGGGACAGGGGGCAACTATGGCTACACCTTC CASSLGTGGNYGYTF
TRBJ1-5 many TRBD1 TRBV12-3/TRBV12-4 TGTGCCAGCAGTTTCGGGACAGGGAGAGAGCAGCCCCAGCATTTT CASSFGTGREQPQHF
TRBJ2-5 many . TRBV12-5 TGTGCTAGTGGTTTGGTCACAACCCAAGAGACCCAGTACTTC CASGLVTTQETQYF
TRBJ2-7 many TRBD1 TRBV7-9 TGTGCCAGCAGCCCTCCCAGACAGGGCTACGAGCAGTACTTC CASSPPRQGYEQYF
TRBJ1-1 . . TRBV6-5 TGTGCCAGTAGTATAGAGGAACAGGTGGGCACTGAAGCTTTCTTT CASSIEEQVGTEAFF
TRBJ1-5 . . TRBV30 TGTGCCTGGAGTCCCTTCGGGCAGGCCAGACTATTAGACCTAAATCAGCCCCAGCATTTT CAWSPFGQARLLDLNQPQHF
TRBJ2-7 . . TRBV12-3/TRBV12-4 TGTGCCAGCAGTTCGGGAGCCGACTCAAACTTC CASSSGADSNF
TRBJ2-7 many . TRBV20-1 TGCAAGGCCGGGATCACCTACGAGCAGTACTTC CKAGITYEQYF
TRBJ2-2 many TRBD2 TRBV12-3/TRBV12-4 TGTGCCAGCAGCTTAGCGGGGGTGGACACCGGGGAGCTGTTTTTT CASSLAGVDTGELFF
TRBJ2-7 . . TRBV12-3/TRBV12-4 TGTGCCAGCAGTCTCAAGGACAATTACGAGCAGTACTTC CASSLKDNYEQYF
TRBJ2-2 . TRBD2 TRBV27 TGTGCCGCCCGGACTAGCGGACACACCGGGGAGCTGTTTTTT CAARTSGHTGELFF
TRBJ1-2 many TRBD1 TRBV6-5 TGTGCCAGCAGTTCTTGGACAGGGGGGGATGGCTACACCTTC CASSSWTGGDGYTF
TRBJ2-5 . . TRBV9 TGTGCCAGCAGCGACCCCGGGCAGGGTGAAGAGACCCAGTACTTC CASSDPGQGEETQYF
TRBJ1-1 many . TRBV6-2/TRBV6-3 TGTGCCAGCAGTTTTACTGACAGCACTGAAGCTTTCTTT CASSFTDSTEAFF
TRBJ1-2 . . TRBV7-2 TGTGCCAGCAGTCCGGACGCCAGCTATGGCTACACCTTC CASSPDASYGYTF
TRBJ2-7 many . TRBV20-1 TGCAGTGCTAGGACGGCTAACTACGAGCAGTACTTC CSARTANYEQYF
TRBJ2-2 . . TRBV28 TGTGCCAGCAGCTCCCAGGGCACGACCACCGGGGAGCTGTTTTTT CASSSQGTTTGELFF
TRBJ2-7 . TRBD2 TRBV6-1 TGTGCCAGCAGCTCACTAGCGGGAGAAGGGTACGAGCAGTACTTC CASSSLAGEGYEQYF
TRBJ2-7 many . TRBV6-1 TGTGCCAGCAGTGGCTTCCCCCGGGACGGGTCCTACGAGCAGTACTTC CASSGFPRDGSYEQYF
TRBJ2-5 . . TRBV4-1 TGCGCCAGCAGCCAGAGGGGTGGTGAAGAGACCCAGTACTTC CASSQRGGEETQYF
TRBJ2-5 few TRBD2 TRBV7-6 TGTGCCAGCAGCTTACAGCGGGGGGGCGGAGAGACCCAGTACTTC CASSLQRGGGETQYF
TRBJ2-7 . TRBD2 TRBV6-2/TRBV6-3 TGTGCCAGCAGTTACCCCCTAGCGGGGTACTCCTACGAGCAGTACTTC CASSYPLAGYSYEQYF
TRBJ2-5 many TRBD1 TRBV25-1 TGTGCCAGCAGTGCGACAGGGGGAGAGACCCAGTACTTC CASSATGGETQYF
TRBJ2-7 few . TRBV29-1 TGCAGCGTTGAGCAGCTTTCAGAGCAGTACTTC CSVEQLSEQYF
TRBJ2-7 many TRBD2 TRBV28 TGTGCCAGCCGGACTAGCGGGGCCTACGAGCAGTACTTC CASRTSGAYEQYF
TRBJ2-7 . . TRBV9 TGTGCCAGCAGCGTATCTGCCCAGTCGGGAGAGCAGTACTTC CASSVSAQSGEQYF
TRBJ2-7 few . TRBV6-5 TGTGCCAGCAGTTATCTCGGGGCGGTCTACTTC CASSYLGAVYF
TRBJ1-1 many . TRBV2 TGTGCCAGCAGTGAAGCGGGTCAGGGGAACACTGAAGCTTTCTTT CASSEAGQGNTEAFF
TRBJ2-3 many . TRBV12-3/TRBV12-4 TGTGCCAGCAGTTTAGCGGGTGGGACCCACACAGATACGCAGTATTTT CASSLAGGTHTDTQYF
TRBJ2-7 many . TRBV30 TGTGCCTGGAGTGATGAGGGACAGCCGGGAGGCTCCTACGAGCAGTACTTC CAWSDEGQPGGSYEQYF
TRBJ1-5 many TRBD1 TRBV15 TGTGCCACCAGCAGAGAAAAGGGGGCTCAGCCCCAGCATTTT CATSREKGAQPQHF
TRBJ2-7 . TRBD2 TRBV11-1 TGTGCCAGCAGCTTTGCTAGCGGGAGTGTAAACGAGCAGTACTTC CASSFASGSVNEQYF
TRBJ2-7 many . TRBV6-5 TGTGCCAGCAGGCGGGGGCACGAGCAGTACTTC CASRRGHEQYF
TRBJ2-7 many TRBD1 TRBV2 TGTGCCAGCAGTGAGGCAGGGGGCTGGCACGAGCAGTACTTC CASSEAGGWHEQYF
TRBJ2-5 many . TRBV29-1 TGCAGCGTTGAGCGGGCAGGCCAAGAGACCCAGTACTTC CSVERAGQETQYF
TRBJ2-7 . TRBD1 TRBV5-1 TGCGCCAGCAGCCGGACAGGAAACTACGAGCAGTACTTC CASSRTGNYEQYF
TRBJ1-5 many . TRBV2 TGTGCCAGTCGCTACAGGGAGATGAGCAATCAGCCCCAGCATTTT CASRYREMSNQPQHF
TRBJ1-1 many TRBD1 TRBV12-3/TRBV12-4 TGCGCCAGCAGCCCTGGACAGGGGCGGACTGAAGCTTTCTTT CASSPGQGRTEAFF
TRBJ2-7 many TRBD2 TRBV27 TGTGCCAGCAGCTCGGGACTAGACTACGAGCAGTACTTC CASSSGLDYEQYF
TRBJ1-1 few . TRBV18 TGTGCCAGCTCACCCCAGGCGGGACCGCGAAACACTGAAGCTTTCTTT CASSPQAGPRNTEAFF
TRBJ1-3 few . TRBV6-5 TGTGCCAGCAGTTCCTTTGGAAACACCATATATTTT CASSSFGNTIYF
TRBJ1-5 many . TRBV6-1 TGTGCCAGCAGTGAATATAGCGGGCAGGGCCATCAGCCCCAGCATTTT CASSEYSGQGHQPQHF
TRBJ1-5 many TRBD1 TRBV28 TGTGCCAGCAGTTTATGGGGACAGGGACATCAGCCCCAGCATTTT CASSLWGQGHQPQHF